The 20 T cell receptor beta chains in this list originate from one sample, sequenced in a study of T cells in Graves' hyperthyroidism and ophthalmopathy (dated by TCRdb to about 2019). Libraries were prepared through multiplex PCR. Sequencing used an Illumina HiSeq 2000. TCR beta CDR3 regions were amplified from RNA transcripts. For the first round of RT-PCR on the TCR CDR3, the HTBI primer set was used together with the Qiagen OneStep RT-PCR kit. The public reads were reanalyzed by TCRdb: fastp trimming at Q25, MiXCR alignment, in-frame beta chains only. Each entry is one CDR3 protein sequence, shown with its most common DNA and genes. This sample has 50,000 to 75,000 distinct CDR3 sequences in its table, and 40% to 55% of those were observed once. The top ten clones comprise 9.5% to 15% of the sample. The sample consisted of blood. Source of these receptors: a woman aged 25 to 39 with Graves' ophthalmopathy.

As for this clonotype: Its ends do not fully match the called genes, so a read error is possible. The chain uses TRBV6-5 and TRBJ1-3; D is ambiguous. Germline CDR1 is MNHEY and CDR2 is SVGAGI. This CDR3 spans 11 amino acids. The CDR3 loop is CASSYSSLGDF. The CDR3 DNA reads TGTGCCAGCAGTTACTCTTCCCTCGGGGATTTT.

The chain is built from TRBV7-9 and TRBJ2-1; perhaps TRBD2 as D (6 bases). In germline, CDR1 is SEHNR, CDR2 FQNEAQ (reference sequence). CDR3 length: 14 residues. With 10 bases removed from V and 0 bases from J, the gap between germline ends came to 13 bases. DNA for the CDR3: TGTGCCACTCCCGCCGGGAGCTCCTACAATGAGCAGTTCTTC. Translated, it gives CATPAGSSYNEQFF.

This clonotype has ten or more counts. The CDR3 region has the DNA TGTGCCAGCAGTCGCAGGCTCGCCGGCCCGAATGAGCAGTTCTTC. It is translated as CASSRRLAGPNEQFF. This sequence joins TRBV6-5 and TRBJ2-1, with D uncertain. This CDR3 contains 15 residues. V was clipped by 5 bases and J by 7 bases, with 18 bases between them. Germline V lookup: CDR1 MNHEY, CDR2 SVGAGI.

J is TRBJ2-3 and V is TRBV19; a possible D gene is TRBD2 (5 bases). With 6 bases removed from V and 5 bases from J, the gap between germline ends came to 6 bases. This CDR3 region has 11 residues. Germline loops: CDR1 LNHDA, CDR2 SQIVND (reference sequence). CDR3 sequence: CASRAGDTQYF. The CDR3 bases are TGTGCCAGTAGGGCGGGAGATACGCAGTATTTT.

The rearrangement uses TRBV9 and TRBJ2-5, with TRBD1 as a possible D gene (5 bases). Per germline, CDR1 SGDLS and CDR2 YYNGEE. V shed 1 base and J shed 1 base, with 17 bases lying between them. This CDR3 has 17 residues. This CDR3 reads CASSVTKGLDSQETQYF. In DNA form, the CDR3 reads TGTGCCAGCAGCGTAACTAAGGGGTTAGATAGCCAAGAGACCCAGTACTTC.

This clonotype was seen at least ten times. The chain carries TRBV20-1 and TRBJ1-1, with no clear D. Per the germline V gene, CDR1 is DFQATT and CDR2 is SNEGSKA (reference sequence). Trimming left V 2 bases short and J 5 bases short, with 18 bases between. CDR3 size: 15 residues. The CDR3 region is CSARTVARVWTEAFF. The CDR3 coding sequence is TGCAGTGCTAGAACCGTGGCGCGGGTTTGGACTGAAGCTTTCTTT.

The gene calls are TRBV20-1 and TRBJ1-6; 8 nucleotides align to TRBD1. There are 14 residues in the CDR3. Per germline, CDR1 DFQATT and CDR2 SNEGSKA (reference sequence). Trimming took 1 base from V and 7 from J; bases not matched to a gene: 3. In DNA, the CDR3 is TGCAGTGCTAGAGGGCAGGGGGCGAATTCACCCCTCCACTTT. As protein: CSARGQGANSPLHF.

This chain uses TRBV10-3 with TRBJ1-1; perhaps TRBD1 as D (5 bases). With 3 bases removed from V and 5 bases from J, the gap between germline ends came to 13 bases. Germline CDR1 ENHRY, CDR2 SYGVKD. This CDR3 has 14 amino acids. CDR3 residues: CAISEGAGPTEAFF. The CDR3, as DNA: TGTGCCATCAGTGAAGGGGCAGGACCTACTGAAGCTTTCTTT.

This clonotype was recorded once. The junction departs from the called germline gene at one end, perhaps through a read error. The rearrangement links TRBV20-1 to TRBJ1-1; D unresolved. Per the germline V gene, CDR1 is DFQATT and CDR2 is SNEGSKA (reference sequence). There are 13 residues in the CDR3. The CDR3 nucleotides are TGCAGTGCTAGTCGAGCGGGAAACACCGAAGCTTTCTTT. It specifies CSASRAGNTEAFF.

The chain recombines TRBV20-1 with TRBJ1-2, with a possible D match to TRBD1 (6 bases). Germline V gives CDR1 DFQATT, CDR2 SNEGSKA (reference sequence). The CDR3 is 12 amino acids. Trimming pared 6 bases from V and 7 bases from J, leaving 15 bases between. The CDR3 spells CSAGQIESGYTF. The CDR3 DNA sequence: TGCAGTGCCGGACAGATAGAGAGTGGCTACACCTTC.

There are many counts of this clonotype. The chain is built from TRBV6-1 and TRBJ1-1, with 12 bases fitting TRBD1. This CDR3 has 16 amino acids. J was trimmed by 4 bases and V by 3 bases; bases with no gene match: 6. Germline-derived CDR1 and CDR2 are MNHNS and SASEGT. The CDR3 region is CASSDTGDRGLTEAFF. Written as DNA, the CDR3 is TGTGCCAGCAGTGATACAGGGGACAGGGGGCTCACTGAAGCTTTCTTT.

This clonotype came up many times. V usage is TRBV5-6 and J usage is TRBJ1-2, with D maybe TRBD1 (5 bases). Trimming removed 4 bases from V and 5 bases from J, with 15 bases in between. This CDR3 is built from 14 residues. Germline V gene data show CDR1 as SGHDT and CDR2 as YYEEEE. The CDR3 sequence: CASSDQGELYGYTF. The CDR3, as DNA: TGTGCCAGCAGCGACCAAGGGGAACTATATGGCTACACCTTC.

This clonotype was detected ten times or more. The chain links TRBV19 to TRBJ2-3; D ambiguous. Trimming removed 2 bases at V and 1 base at J, with 10 bases between. From germline, CDR1 is LNHDA and CDR2 SQIVND (reference sequence). This CDR3 spans 15 amino acids. The CDR3 loop is CASSITRTRTDTQYF. The DNA of the CDR3 is TGTGCCAGTAGTATAACCCGGACGCGCACAGATACGCAGTATTTT.

The V and J genes are TRBV27 and TRBJ1-1; maybe TRBD1 (5 bases). The germline V gene has CDR1 MNHEY and CDR2 SMNVEV (reference sequence). The CDR3 runs to 15 residues. Trimming took off 1 base at V and 6 bases at J, with 15 bases between the two ends. The CDR3 nucleotides read TGTGCCAGCAGTTTATTCTCTGGGACCGTCGCTGAAGCTTTCTTT. Translation: CASSLFSGTVAEAFF.

The V gene is TRBV19, the J gene TRBJ2-3; D gene uncertain. Looked up from germline, CDR1 is LNHDA and CDR2 is SQIVND (reference sequence). Trimming took off 7 bases at V and 0 bases at J, with 8 bases between the two ends. The CDR3 is made up of 13 amino acids. CDR3 loop: CASTGVSTDTQYF. The CDR3 DNA reads TGTGCCAGTACTGGGGTAAGCACAGATACGCAGTATTTT.

This clonotype was seen ten or more times. V usage is TRBV6-4 and J usage is TRBJ2-3; D gene unclear. The CDR3 runs to 14 residues. Trimming took 4 bases from V and 4 from J, leaving 12 bases between them. CDR1 and CDR2 from the germline V gene are MRHNA and SNTAGT. The CDR3 spells CASSVLGFADTQYF. In DNA form, the CDR3 reads TGTGCCAGCAGTGTGCTAGGGTTTGCAGATACGCAGTATTTT.

This clonotype turned up a few times. The chain employs TRBV28 and TRBJ2-7; 16 bases fit TRBD2. CDR1 MDHEN and CDR2 SYDVKM come from the germline V gene. Trimming at V came to 1 base and at J to 7 bases, leaving 16 bases not matched to a gene. The CDR3 runs 20 residues. The CDR3 spells CASSLLLFGTSGRGPREQYF. CDR3 sequence (DNA): TGTGCCAGCAGTTTATTATTATTCGGGACTAGCGGGAGGGGGCCGAGGGAGCAGTACTTC.

In its sample, this clonotype is medium-sized. This chain connects TRBV20-1 to TRBJ1-4; no reliable D call. The CDR3 is made up of 11 amino acids. The V gene lost 5 bases and the J gene lost 7 bases, with 8 bases spanning the gap. The V gene's germline CDR1 is DFQATT and CDR2 SNEGSKA (reference sequence). In DNA form, the CDR3 reads TGCAGTGCTGGACGTGGTGAAAAACTGTTTTTT. Translating it yields CSAGRGEKLFF.

The genes are TRBV2 and TRBJ2-5; D not resolved. Germline CDR1 and CDR2: SNHLY and FYNNEI. This CDR3 is built from 14 residues. The germline V and J ends were trimmed by 1 base and 4 bases, with 10 bases remaining between them. For the CDR3, the DNA is TGTGCCAGCAGTGAAGATGGTGTGGGAGAGACCCAGTACTTC. Its translation: CASSEDGVGETQYF.

The CDR3 sequence is CASSPLSGPSYEQGDGNTIYF. In nucleotides, the CDR3 is TGTGCCAGCAGCCCGCTTAGCGGGCCATCCTACGAGCAGGGGGATGGAAACACCATATATTTT. The V call is TRBV7-2, the J call TRBJ1-3; 7 bases map to TRBD1. The CDR3 consists of 21 residues. Germline CDR1 and CDR2: SGHTA and FQGNSA. Trimming removed 5 bases from V and 3 bases from J; junction bases left unmatched: 25. The full variable domain, rest sourced from reference TRBV7-2 and TRBJ1-3, is GAGVSQSPSNKVTEKGKDVELRCDPISGHTALYWYRQSLGQGLEFLIYFQGNSAPDKSGLPSDRFSAERTGGSVSTLTIQRTQQEDSAVYLCASSPLSGPSYEQGDGNTIYFGEGSWLTVV.